The present T cell receptor beta chain was sequenced within a study of T cells in Graves' hyperthyroidism and ophthalmopathy. The TCR beta CDR3 regions underwent amplification using RNA transcripts as the source. First-round RT-PCR with HTBI primers amplified the TCR CDR3 region. MiXCR was run by TCRdb on the multiplex PCR reads, yielding one entry per CDR3 protein. The sample shows 480,000 or so distinct CDR3 sequences, about 46% of them seen only once. Germline CDR1 is SGHAT and CDR2 is FQNNGV. With 5 bases clipped from V and 3 bases from J, the junction kept 10 bases outside the gene matches. The CDR3 sequence is 15 residues long.

V is TRBV11-2 and J is TRBJ2-7, with 7 bases lining up with TRBD2. This clonotype originated in an adult woman with Graves' disease, either hyperthyroidism or ophthalmopathy (not recorded which). The material sequenced was peripheral blood or thyroid tissue (not recorded which). CDR3 DNA: TGTGCCAGCAGCCAGGTTCTAGCGGAGTTCTACGAGCAGTACTTC. It translates to CASSQVLAEFYEQYF.